The TCR beta chain described here comes from a study of T cells in Graves' hyperthyroidism and ophthalmopathy. Findings and caveats of the study: Classification by a 13 V-J model distinguished ophthalmopathy from stable hyperthyroidism. Onset of ophthalmopathy came a median around 6.5 months after the model predicted it.

Patients with uncontrolled infections, other autoimmune diseases, pregnancy or lactation were excluded. Germline CDR1 and CDR2: MNHNS and SASEGT. This CDR3 has 15 residues. J was trimmed by 5 bases and V by 6 bases; bases with no gene match: 10. This clonotype was seen ten or more times. Its antigen is unidentified. RNA transcripts provided the source from which TCR beta CDR3 regions were amplified. When the TCR CDR3 underwent first-round RT-PCR, the HTBI primer set was used. TCRdb re-called the multiplex PCR reads through MiXCR, storing one row per CDR3 protein. Of approximately 530,000 distinct CDR3 sequences in the sample, about 20% were seen once.

Sequenced material: blood. The chain combines TRBV6-1 with TRBJ2-5, with 9 bases fitting TRBD1. The TCR originated in a man aged 35-49 years with Graves' ophthalmopathy. CDR3 nucleotides: TGTGCCAGCAGGAGCGGACAGGGGCGCGGGGAGACCCAGTACTTC. This gives the protein CASRSGQGRGETQYF.